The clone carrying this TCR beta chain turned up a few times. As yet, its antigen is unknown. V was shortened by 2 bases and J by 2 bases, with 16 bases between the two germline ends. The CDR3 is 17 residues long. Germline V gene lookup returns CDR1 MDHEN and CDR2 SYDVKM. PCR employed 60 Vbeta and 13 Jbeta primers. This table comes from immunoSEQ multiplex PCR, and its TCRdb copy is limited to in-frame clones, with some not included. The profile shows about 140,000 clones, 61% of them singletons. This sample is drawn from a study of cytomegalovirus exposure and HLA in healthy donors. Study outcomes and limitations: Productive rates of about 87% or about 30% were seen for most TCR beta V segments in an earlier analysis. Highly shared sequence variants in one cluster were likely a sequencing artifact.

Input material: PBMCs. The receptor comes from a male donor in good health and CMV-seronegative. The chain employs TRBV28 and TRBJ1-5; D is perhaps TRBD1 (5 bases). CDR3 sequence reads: CASSLGVLGRGNQPQHF. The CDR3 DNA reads TGTGCCAGCAGTTTAGGAGTTTTGGGCAGGGGCAATCAGCCCCAGCATTTT.